The TCR beta chain described here comes from a study of read filtering for tumor transcriptome and immune sequencing. Study in general: Whole-transcriptome libraries were prepared after DNase treatment. General study findings and limits: IR-seq and RNA-seq agreed better without single-read clonotypes.

Worth noting for this clonotype: Antigen unknown.

This library used around 0.4 ug RNA and molecular barcoded adaptors spanning alpha/delta and beta/gamma chains. Each CDR3 protein is one row after TCRdb ran MiXCR on the reads. The table shows approximately 43,000 distinct CDR3 sequences, with 13% occurring only once. V dropped 2 bases and J dropped 0 bases, with 14 bases sitting between them. The CDR3 consists of 16 residues. Germline V gene data show CDR1 as GTSNPN and CDR2 as SVGIG (reference sequence). The sample was a population of CD138-negative cells sorted from bone marrow. This chain connects TRBV30 to TRBJ2-1; tentative D call: TRBD1 (6 bases). The receptor comes from a donor aged 40 or over with multiple myeloma. The CDR3 spells CAWSRGYRVSYNEQFF. The DNA for the CDR3 is TGTGCCTGGAGTCGCGGATACAGGGTCTCCTACAATGAGCAGTTCTTC.